Listed here are 28 T cell receptor beta chains from one sample, sequenced in a study of regulatory T cells in long-lasting Graves disease. Time point here: newly diagnosed GD, antithyroid drugs for less than 3 months. Extracted PBMC RNA gave rise to the TCR library. Through Arm-PCR of CDR3 regions and iRepertoire HTBI primers, TCR beta libraries were built. From the multiplex PCR reads, TCRdb called clonotypes with MiXCR, one entry per CDR3 protein. The sample yields 200,000 to 250,000 distinct CDR3 sequences, around 18% seen once. The starting material was peripheral blood mononuclear cells (PBMCs), obtained at new diagnosis, from a patient treated with antithyroid drugs. Receptors originate from a female donor with Graves disease.

This clonotype was counted ten times or more. The chain employs TRBV19 and TRBJ1-5, with a weak D call TRBD1 (5 bases). The CDR3 runs to 13 residues. Deletions cut 4 bases from V and 4 bases from J, with 8 bases between. CDR1 is LNHDA, CDR2 SQIVND, per germline (reference sequence). The CDR3 region is CASSNRGNQPQHF. The CDR3 coding sequence is TGTGCCAGTAGTAATCGGGGGAATCAGCCCCAGCATTTT.

This clonotype was picked up many times. The genes are TRBV7-2 and TRBJ2-2, with D hard to call. Germline CDR1 reads SGHTA; CDR2 reads FQGNSA. The CDR3 totals 16 residues. V was shortened by 1 base and J by 1 base, with 10 bases between the two germline ends. CDR3 loop: CASSLVERVNTGELFF. For the CDR3, the DNA is TGTGCCAGCAGCTTAGTGGAGCGCGTGAACACCGGGGAGCTGTTTTTT.

This clonotype turned up a few times. This chain uses TRBV27 with TRBJ2-3; the match to TRBD1 covers 9 bases. The J call is uncertain, as TRBJ1-1 better fits the DNA end. From germline, CDR1 is MNHEY and CDR2 SMNVEV (reference sequence). The CDR3 covers 14 residues. CDR3 loop: CASSPSFPGTGAFF. As DNA, the CDR3 is TGTGCCAGCAGTCCCTCTTTTCCCGGGACAGGGGCTTTCTTT.

Remarks on this clonotype: It is likely a read error: a sequence one base away is far more abundant. This chain connects TRBV11-2 to TRBJ2-7; 8 bases agree with TRBD2. Trimming at V came to 4 bases and at J to 7 bases, leaving 15 bases not matched to a gene. The CDR3 contains 16 residues. Germline loops: CDR1 SGHAT, CDR2 FQNNGV. The CDR3 here is CASSSISGVAFNEQYF. The CDR3, as DNA: TGTGCCAGCAGCTCCATTAGCGGGGTCGCCTTCAATGAGCAGTACTTC.

The V call is TRBV3-1, the J call TRBJ1-1; 10 bases map to TRBD1. V trimming: 2 bases; J trimming: 7 bases; junction bases outside the gene matches: 4. Germline CDR1 LGHDT, CDR2 YNNKEL (reference sequence). This CDR3 has 14 residues. The CDR3 is CASSQRTGGGEAFF. CDR3 in DNA: TGTGCCAGCAGCCAACGGACAGGGGGGGGTGAAGCTTTCTTT.

At least ten counts were recorded for this clonotype. V is TRBV12-3 or TRBV12-4 and J is TRBJ2-5; tentatively, D is TRBD1 (5 bases). V was trimmed by 5 bases and J by 1 base, leaving 17 bases between them. The CDR3 loop spans 16 amino acids. CDR3 region: CASSPGASRSQETQYF. The CDR3 nucleotides read TGTGCCAGCAGTCCTGGGGCAAGCAGGAGCCAAGAGACCCAGTACTTC.

This clonotype was found many times. The V and J genes are TRBV18 and TRBJ2-1, with D tentatively TRBD1 (5 bases). The CDR3 extends over 15 amino acids. Trimming stripped 1 base from V and 6 bases from J, with 13 bases between. The germline gives CDR1 KGHSH, CDR2 LQKENI. The DNA of the CDR3 is TGTGCCAGCTCACCACTGAATTCCCAGGGCAATGAGCAGTTCTTC. This gives the protein CASSPLNSQGNEQFF.

This clonotype was seen only a few times. The rearrangement joins TRBV5-8 to TRBJ2-2; 7 nucleotides line up with TRBD1. The CDR3 length is 16 residues. The germline gives CDR1 SGHTS, CDR2 YDEGEE. Trimming took 0 bases from V and 0 from J; bases not matched to a gene: 2. CDR3 residues: CASSLETGPNTGELFF. The CDR3 coding sequence is TGTGCCAGCAGCTTGGAGACAGGGCCGAACACCGGGGAGCTGTTTTTT.

The chain joins TRBV29-1 to TRBJ2-7; tentative D call: TRBD1 (5 bases). Germline V gene sequence: CDR1 SQVTM, CDR2 ANQGSEA. This CDR3 is built from 13 residues. Trimming took off 5 bases at V and 0 bases at J, with 11 bases between the two ends. The CDR3 sequence: CSVRGLTSYEQYF. The CDR3 DNA is TGCAGCGTTAGGGGCCTTACCTCCTACGAGCAGTACTTC.

This clonotype was detected a few times. The chain has TRBV30 and TRBJ2-2; 8 bases agree with TRBD2. Germline V gene sequence: CDR1 GTSNPN, CDR2 SVGIG (reference sequence). V lost 2 bases to trimming and J lost 6 bases; unmatched junction nucleotides: 5. This CDR3 region has 14 residues. The DNA of the CDR3 is TGTGCCTGGAGTCCTCAGCGGGAGTCCGGGGAGCTGTTTTTT. Its translation: CAWSPQRESGELFF.

This chain joins TRBV28 and TRBJ2-7; 10 nucleotides agree with TRBD2. V dropped 5 bases and J dropped 5; count of bases not matched to a gene: 12. The CDR3 spans 16 residues. The germline CDR1 and CDR2 sequences are MDHEN and SYDVKM. CDR3 DNA: TGTGCCAGCAGTAACCTCCGGACTAGCGGACCGGACGAGCAGTACTTC. This encodes CASSNLRTSGPDEQYF.

This clonotype was detected ten times or more. J is TRBJ2-6 and V is TRBV18, with D perhaps matching TRBD1 (6 bases). CDR1 KGHSH and CDR2 LQKENI come from the germline V gene. This CDR3 has 19 amino acids. The V and J ends lost 3 bases and 0 bases respectively, with 18 bases between them. DNA for the CDR3: TGTGCCAGCTCACCCTTTGCCAGGACAGACCGCTCTGGGGCCAACGTCCTGACTTTC. The encoded protein is CASSPFARTDRSGANVLTF.

This clonotype appeared many times. The J gene is TRBJ2-7, the V gene TRBV7-9; D is tentatively TRBD1 or TRBD2 (5 bases each). The V end was cut by 5 bases, the J end by 0 bases, with 14 bases between. Germline CDR1 SEHNR, CDR2 FQNEAQ (reference sequence). The CDR3 length is 15 residues. CDR3 residues: CASSRRDAVSYEQYF. The CDR3 region has the DNA TGTGCCAGCAGCCGCCGGGACGCCGTCTCCTACGAGCAGTACTTC.

This clonotype was detected ten times or more. The chain recombines TRBV30 with TRBJ1-1; no reliable D call. The ends were cut back, 1 base at V and 10 bases at J, with 10 bases in the middle. Germline V gene sequence: CDR1 GTSNPN, CDR2 SVGIG (reference sequence). This CDR3 has 11 amino acids. The CDR3, as DNA: TGTGCCTGGAGTGATCAGGACGGAGCTTTCTTT. Protein product: CAWSDQDGAFF.

The chain employs TRBV28 and TRBJ2-3, with 9 positions matching TRBD1. This CDR3 has 18 amino acids. V was clipped by 1 base and J by 2 bases; unmatched bases: 10. Germline lookup yields CDR1 MDHEN and CDR2 SYDVKM. CDR3 residues: CASSLSQGAMTYTDTQYF. In DNA, the CDR3 is TGTGCCAGCAGTTTATCACAGGGGGCGATGACTTACACAGATACGCAGTATTTT.

V is TRBV14 and J is TRBJ2-1; 14 bases line up with TRBD2. V shed 8 bases and J 2 bases; nucleotides not matched to a gene: 20. This CDR3 contains 21 residues. Germline V lookup: CDR1 SGHDN, CDR2 FVKESK. CDR3 DNA: TGTGCCAGCCGCCTCAAGGACCGACTAGCGGGAGGGACGGCCCCCTACAATGAGCAGTTCTTC. This codes for CASRLKDRLAGGTAPYNEQFF.

This clonotype came up many times. The V and J genes are TRBV30 and TRBJ2-5; D may correspond to TRBD1 or TRBD2 (5 bases each). With 0 bases removed from V and 2 bases from J, the gap between germline ends came to 10 bases. The CDR3 has 14 residues. CDR1 and CDR2 (germline): GTSNPN, SVGIG (reference sequence). The CDR3 loop is CAWSVVGTQETQYF. The CDR3 DNA follows: TGTGCCTGGAGTGTCGTGGGGACGCAAGAGACCCAGTACTTC.

In its sample, this clonotype was seen many times. The V gene is TRBV20-1, the J gene TRBJ1-6; the D is unclear. The V end was cut by 0 bases, the J end by 8 bases, with 11 bases between. CDR1 DFQATT and CDR2 SNEGSKA come from the germline V gene (reference sequence). CDR3 length: 14 residues. This CDR3 reads CSARDYGRDSPLHF. CDR3 bases: TGCAGTGCTAGAGATTACGGAAGGGATTCACCCCTCCACTTT.

This clonotype occurred many times. This chain links TRBV6-5 with TRBJ1-2; weak D call: TRBD1 (5 bases). This CDR3 is built from 15 residues. Germline V gene sequence: CDR1 MNHEY, CDR2 SVGAGI. Trimming cost V 0 bases and J 3 bases, with 11 bases left between them. This CDR3 is CASSYSMQGDYGYTF. The CDR3 DNA follows: TGTGCCAGCAGTTACTCGATGCAGGGCGACTATGGCTACACCTTC.

This clonotype was found many times. The chain couples TRBV6-1 to TRBJ2-7; 14 bases are a match to TRBD2. The CDR3 spans 15 residues. Per the germline V gene, CDR1 is MNHNS and CDR2 is SASEGT. J was trimmed by 8 bases and V by 6 bases; bases with no gene match: 9. CDR3 sequence reads: CASSSGLAGAKKQYF. CDR3 bases: TGTGCCAGCAGCTCGGGACTAGCGGGAGCCAAGAAGCAGTACTTC.

This clonotype was detected a few times. The chain joins TRBV20-1 to TRBJ2-7, with 9 bases that match TRBD2. Germline assignment: CDR1 DFQATT and CDR2 SNEGSKA (reference sequence). The CDR3 is 16 residues long. The V and J ends lost 6 bases and 5 bases, in that order; junction bases with no gene match: 17. CDR3 sequence: CSARRVAGVSPHEQYF. The CDR3 nucleotides read TGCAGTGCCCGGCGGGTAGCGGGAGTGAGTCCCCACGAGCAGTACTTC.

This clonotype appeared many times. The V gene is TRBV18, the J gene TRBJ1-1; no clear D gene. CDR3 size: 13 residues. Germline V gene lookup returns CDR1 KGHSH and CDR2 LQKENI. The V and J ends lost 1 base and 2 bases respectively, with 5 bases between them. The CDR3 DNA is TGTGCCAGCTCACCACAGAGCAACACTGAAGCTTTCTTT. Amino acid sequence: CASSPQSNTEAFF.

The chain uses TRBV6-1 and TRBJ2-3; TRBD2 matches 13 bases. Germline values: CDR1 MNHNS, CDR2 SASEGT. This CDR3 contains 16 residues. Losses at the gene ends were 8 bases for V and 6 bases for J; bases not matched to a gene: 11. The CDR3: CASAHGLAGEEDTQYF. In DNA form, the CDR3 reads TGTGCCAGCGCTCACGGACTAGCGGGAGAGGAGGATACGCAGTATTTT.

In this sample, this clonotype turned up many times. J is TRBJ2-3 and V is TRBV12-3 or TRBV12-4; D ambiguous. V was clipped by 6 bases and J by 0 bases, with 10 bases between them. CDR3 length: 14 amino acids. CDR3 region: CASSWSYSTDTQYF. The CDR3 DNA reads as TGTGCCAGCAGCTGGAGTTATAGCACAGATACGCAGTATTTT.

This clonotype was seen ten or more times. The chain recombines TRBV28 with TRBJ1-2; D remains ambiguous. CDR1 and CDR2 (germline): MDHEN, SYDVKM. This CDR3 has 16 residues. V lost 6 bases and J 0 bases, leaving 17 bases between the germline ends. The CDR3 DNA sequence: TGTGCCAGCAGACCCTATATACAGCTCTCTAACTATGGCTACACCTTC. Residues: CASRPYIQLSNYGYTF.

The rearrangement joins TRBV19 to TRBJ1-5, with 8 nucleotides matching TRBD1. Germline-derived CDR1 and CDR2 are LNHDA and SQIVND (reference sequence). V gave up 5 bases and J gave up 6 bases; unmatched junction bases: 9. CDR3 size: 15 residues. CDR3 in amino acids: CASSPLAGGFQPQHF. The CDR3 coding sequence is TGTGCCAGTAGTCCATTGGCAGGGGGCTTTCAGCCCCAGCATTTT.

This clonotype was seen repeatedly, ten times or more. A much larger clonotype is one base distant, so this may be a read error. This chain joins TRBV18 and TRBJ1-1, with D maybe TRBD1 (5 bases). CDR3 length: 13 amino acids. Germline values: CDR1 KGHSH, CDR2 LQKENI. The CDR3 sequence is CASPPSGGTEAFF. CDR3 bases: TGTGCCAGCCCACCAAGTGGGGGTACTGAAGCTTTCTTT. Drawing the rest from reference TRBV18 and TRBJ1-1, the complete variable domain is NAGVMQNPRHLVRRRGQEARLRCSPMKGHSHVYWYRQLPEEGLKFMVYLQKENIIDESGMPKERFSAEFPKEGPSILRIQQVVRGDSAAYFCASPPSGGTEAFFGQGTRLTVV.

At least ten counts were recorded for this clonotype. V usage is TRBV28 and J usage is TRBJ2-7; no clear D gene. Germline CDR1 reads MDHEN; CDR2 reads SYDVKM. The CDR3 totals 12 residues. V dropped 3 bases and J dropped 4 bases, with 7 bases sitting between them. CDR3 sequence reads: CASSLFRYEQYF. For the CDR3, the DNA is TGTGCCAGCAGTTTGTTTCGGTACGAGCAGTACTTC.